Listed below are T cell receptor beta chains from one sample, sequenced in a study of resident and recirculating memory T cells in vitiligo. The method was immunoSEQ multiplex PCR; TCRdb's version includes in-frame clones alone and lacks a portion of them. This sample has some 70,000 clones, with roughly 92% found just once. The sequenced sample was blood. The receptors derive from a male donor with vitiligo. Each CDR3 is given with its conserved first and last residue. Each record gives: clone size, V gene, J gene, D gene, CDR3 DNA, CDR3 protein. D genes are given only for firm matches. Expanded clones are given a class, and other clones once, few, many or no size at all.

size: -
V: TRBV19
J: TRBJ2-7
D: -
DNA: TGTGCCAGTAGTATGGTGGCGGGAACTCCCTTCCCCTACGAGCAGTACTTC
CDR3: CASSMVAGTPFPYEQYF

size: -
V: TRBV5-4
J: TRBJ1-1
D: -
DNA: TGTGCCAGCAGCTTGAAAACGAGAATGAACACTGAAGCTTTCTTT
CDR3: CASSLKTRMNTEAFF

size: -
V: TRBV7-2
J: TRBJ1-1
D: -
DNA: TGTGCCAGCAGCTACCGGACACCTGATGAAGCTTTCTTT
CDR3: CASSYRTPDEAFF

size: -
V: TRBV9
J: TRBJ2-7
D: TRBD1
DNA: TGTGCCAGCAGCGTACGACAGGGTAACTACGAGCAGTACTTC
CDR3: CASSVRQGNYEQYF

size: -
V: TRBV6-5
J: TRBJ2-7
D: TRBD2
DNA: TGTGCCAGCAGTTACGGGGGTTGGGGGGGCGAGCAGTACTTC
CDR3: CASSYGGWGGEQYF

size: -
V: TRBV5-5
J: TRBJ2-3
D: TRBD1
DNA: TGTGCCAGCAGCCGACAGGGAGCTTCTAGCACAGATACGCAGTATTTT
CDR3: CASSRQGASSTDTQYF

size: -
V: TRBV30
J: TRBJ1-2
D: -
DNA: TGTGCCTGGGCCACGGGGGACTATGGCTACACCTTC
CDR3: CAWATGDYGYTF

size: -
V: TRBV11-1
J: TRBJ2-5
D: -
DNA: TGTGCCAGCAGCTTAACTAGGGCAGAAGAGACCCAGTACTTC
CDR3: CASSLTRAEETQYF

size: -
V: TRBV7-3
J: TRBJ2-1
D: TRBD1
DNA: TGTGCCAGCAGCGACCGGGACAGGAACAATGAGCAGTTCTTC
CDR3: CASSDRDRNNEQFF

size: -
V: TRBV2
J: TRBJ2-7
D: -
DNA: TGTGCCAGCAGTGGGGTCCCAACCCGGCGCGGGCCCTACGAGCAGTACTTC
CDR3: CASSGVPTRRGPYEQYF

size: -
V: TRBV18
J: TRBJ2-7
D: -
DNA: TGTGCCAGCTCACCAGCGTCTTCGGGGGACGAGCAGTACTTC
CDR3: CASSPASSGDEQYF

size: -
V: TRBV27
J: TRBJ1-2
D: -
DNA: TGTGCCAGCAGTTTATTCCCGGACTATGGCTACACCTTC
CDR3: CASSLFPDYGYTF

size: -
V: TRBV19
J: TRBJ2-1
D: TRBD2
DNA: TGTGCCAGTAGTATACCCCCGCTTACCGGGACTAGCGGGGTTTTGAATGAGCAGTTCTTC
CDR3: CASSIPPLTGTSGVLNEQFF

size: -
V: TRBV11-1
J: TRBJ1-1
D: TRBD1
DNA: TGTGCCAGCAGCCCAGGACAGGGGAGGACTGAAGCTTTCTTT
CDR3: CASSPGQGRTEAFF

size: -
V: TRBV5-1
J: TRBJ2-3
D: -
DNA: TGCGCCAGCAGCTTGGGGCAGGGCCCAGATACGCAGTATTTT
CDR3: CASSLGQGPDTQYF

size: -
V: TRBV5-4
J: TRBJ2-1
D: TRBD2
DNA: TGTGCCAGCAGCCAAGACCTTAGCGGGGGGGCTAATGAGCAGTTCTTC
CDR3: CASSQDLSGGANEQFF

size: -
V: TRBV6-1
J: TRBJ2-7
D: -
DNA: TGTGCCAGCAGTAGGGGGGGCTACGAGCAGTACTTC
CDR3: CASSRGGYEQYF

size: -
V: TRBV6-5
J: TRBJ1-2
D: TRBD1
DNA: TGTGCCAGCAGTGACAGGGGCTGGGGCTACACCTTC
CDR3: CASSDRGWGYTF

size: -
V: TRBV2
J: TRBJ2-1
D: TRBD1
DNA: TGTGCCAGCAGGAAGACAGGGCCCTACAATGAGCAGTTCTTC
CDR3: CASRKTGPYNEQFF

size: -
V: TRBV6-5
J: TRBJ1-4
D: -
DNA: TGTGCCAGCAGTTACTCGAGCCGGGCTAATGAAAAACTGTTTTTT
CDR3: CASSYSSRANEKLFF

size: -
V: TRBV7-2
J: TRBJ2-5
D: -
DNA: TGTGCCAGCAGCTTCCCACAGGGTGGAGAGACCCAGTACTTC
CDR3: CASSFPQGGETQYF

size: once
V: TRBV9
J: TRBJ2-7
D: TRBD1
DNA: TGTGCCAGCAGCCCCGAGCCGACAGGGGTCTACGAGCAGTACTTC
CDR3: CASSPEPTGVYEQYF

size: -
V: TRBV4-3
J: TRBJ1-6
D: TRBD1
DNA: TGCGCCAGCAGCCAGCCACAGGGGGATAATTCACCCCTCCACTTT
CDR3: CASSQPQGDNSPLHF

size: -
V: TRBV27
J: TRBJ1-4
D: -
DNA: TGTGCCAGCAGTTTATGGGACCAGGGAGGAAAACTGTTTTTT
CDR3: CASSLWDQGGKLFF

size: -
V: TRBV7-9
J: TRBJ2-7
D: -
DNA: TGTGCCAGCAGCAAAGTAGACAGCTACGAGCAGTACTTC
CDR3: CASSKVDSYEQYF

size: -
V: TRBV6-6
J: TRBJ2-7
D: TRBD1
DNA: TGTGCCAGCAGTTACTCGACAGGGGGCTCCTACGAGCAGTACTTC
CDR3: CASSYSTGGSYEQYF

size: -
V: TRBV7-2
J: TRBJ1-1
D: -
DNA: TGTGCCAGCAGCTTAGTGGGTAACCGGGACACTGAAGCTTTCTTT
CDR3: CASSLVGNRDTEAFF

size: -
V: TRBV7-2
J: TRBJ2-3
D: TRBD2
DNA: TGTGCCAGCAGCTTAGGATTGCTAGCGGGGGGCACAGATACGCAGTATTTT
CDR3: CASSLGLLAGGTDTQYF

size: -
V: TRBV6-1
J: TRBJ1-1
D: TRBD1
DNA: TGTGCCAGCAGTTCCGACAGGGGGCACGCTGAAGCTTTCTTT
CDR3: CASSSDRGHAEAFF

size: -
V: TRBV18
J: TRBJ2-3
D: -
DNA: TGTGCCAGCTCACCTACTTTACAGAGCACAGATACGCAGTATTTT
CDR3: CASSPTLQSTDTQYF

size: -
V: TRBV30
J: TRBJ2-1
D: -
DNA: TGTGCCTGCCATTTCCGGGACGGACTATACAATGAGCAGTTCTTC
CDR3: CACHFRDGLYNEQFF

size: -
V: TRBV7-8
J: TRBJ1-1
D: -
DNA: TGTGCCAGCAGCTTATTTGGGGCAACGGGCACTGAAGCTTTCTTT
CDR3: CASSLFGATGTEAFF

size: -
V: TRBV5-1
J: TRBJ1-1
D: -
DNA: TGCGCCAGCAGCCCCGTGGGGCTGGGCACTGAAGCTTTCTTT
CDR3: CASSPVGLGTEAFF

size: -
V: TRBV4-1
J: TRBJ2-7
D: TRBD2
DNA: TGCGCCAGCAGCTTACGACTAGCGGGGGGCCTCTCCTACGAGCAGTACTTC
CDR3: CASSLRLAGGLSYEQYF

size: -
V: TRBV1
J: TRBJ1-1
D: -
DNA: TGCACCAGCAGGCCACGAAACGTGAAACAGGAGAACACTGAAGCTTTCTTT
CDR3: CTSRPRNVKQENTEAFF

size: -
V: TRBV27
J: TRBJ2-7
D: -
DNA: TGTGCCAGCAGGAGGGGGTACGAGCAGTACTTC
CDR3: CASRRGYEQYF

size: -
V: TRBV5-1
J: TRBJ2-1
D: TRBD2
DNA: TGCGCCAGCAGCTTGGACGGATCGGGGGGGCTCGGTGAGCAGTTCTTC
CDR3: CASSLDGSGGLGEQFF

size: -
V: TRBV6-6
J: TRBJ1-3
D: TRBD1
DNA: TGTGCCAGCAGTTACTCATCGGACAGGTCCGGAAACACCATATATTTT
CDR3: CASSYSSDRSGNTIYF

size: -
V: TRBV11-2
J: TRBJ1-1
D: TRBD1
DNA: TGTGCCAGGGGACAGGCGTTGAACACTGAAGCTTTCTTT
CDR3: CARGQALNTEAFF

size: -
V: TRBV19
J: TRBJ1-2
D: -
DNA: TGTGCCAGTAGTATAGCCCTCGGGGGTTGGTATGGCTACACCTTC
CDR3: CASSIALGGWYGYTF